The clone carrying this TCR beta chain was counted between two and nine times. Its cognate antigen is unknown. This sample was taken from a study of spatial heterogeneity in lung cancer. Time point described: sample taken at primary tumor resection. Whole RNA, which was extracted from tumor, nontumor lung tissue or frozen PBMC, was sequenced without any cell sorting. The approximately 77 donors had untreated early-stage non-small cell lung cancer. Every individual TCR cDNA molecule carried its own unique molecular identifier, which allowed correction of PCR and sequencing errors. MiXCR was run by TCRdb on the 5' RACE reads, yielding one entry per CDR3 protein. Of 60,000 to 90,000 distinct CDR3 sequences in the sample, less than 15% were seen once. The germline CDR1 and CDR2 sequences are KGHDR and SFDVKD. CDR3 length: 11 residues. V was cut by 6 bases and J by 7 bases, with 6 bases left in between. Findings and caveats of the study: TCRs found ubiquitously expanded in tumor appeared in blood more at resection than at follow-up.

The chain carries TRBV24-1 and TRBJ2-1; D gene uncertain. Material: PBMCs, obtained at surgery. This receptor was obtained from a male donor with early-stage non-small cell lung cancer. The CDR3 spells CATSLRNEQFF. In DNA form, the CDR3 reads TGTGCCACCAGTTTGCGAAATGAGCAGTTCTTC.